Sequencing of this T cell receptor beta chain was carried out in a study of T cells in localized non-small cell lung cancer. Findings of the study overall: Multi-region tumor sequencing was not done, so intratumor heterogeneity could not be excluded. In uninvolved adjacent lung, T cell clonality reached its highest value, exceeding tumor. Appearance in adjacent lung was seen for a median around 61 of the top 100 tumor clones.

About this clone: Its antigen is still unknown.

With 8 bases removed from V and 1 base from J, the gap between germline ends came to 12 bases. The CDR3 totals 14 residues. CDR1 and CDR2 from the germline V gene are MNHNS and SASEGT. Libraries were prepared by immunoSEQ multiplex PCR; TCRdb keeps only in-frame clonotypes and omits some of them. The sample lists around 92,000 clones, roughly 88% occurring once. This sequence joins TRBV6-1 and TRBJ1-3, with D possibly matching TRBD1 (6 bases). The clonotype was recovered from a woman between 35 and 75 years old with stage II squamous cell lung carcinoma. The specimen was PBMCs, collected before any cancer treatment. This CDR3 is CASGKGGSGNTIYF. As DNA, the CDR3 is TGTGCCAGCGGAAAGGGGGGGTCTGGAAACACCATATATTTT.